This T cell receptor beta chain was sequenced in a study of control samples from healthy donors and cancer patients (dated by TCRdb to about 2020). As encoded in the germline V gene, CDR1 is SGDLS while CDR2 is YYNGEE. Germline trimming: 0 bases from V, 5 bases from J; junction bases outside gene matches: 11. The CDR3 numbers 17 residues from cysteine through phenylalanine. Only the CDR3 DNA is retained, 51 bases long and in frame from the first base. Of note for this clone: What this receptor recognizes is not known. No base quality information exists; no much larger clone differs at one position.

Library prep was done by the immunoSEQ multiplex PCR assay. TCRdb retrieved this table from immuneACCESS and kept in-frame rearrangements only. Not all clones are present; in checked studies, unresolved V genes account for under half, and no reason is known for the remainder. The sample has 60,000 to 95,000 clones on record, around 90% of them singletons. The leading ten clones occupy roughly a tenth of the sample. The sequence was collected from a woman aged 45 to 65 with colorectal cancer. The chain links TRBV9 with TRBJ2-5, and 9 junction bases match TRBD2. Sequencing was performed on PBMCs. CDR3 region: CASSVEGRGGHEETQYF. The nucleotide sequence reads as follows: TGTGCCAGCAGCGTAGAAGGGCGGGGGGGCCATGAGGAGACCCAGTACTTC. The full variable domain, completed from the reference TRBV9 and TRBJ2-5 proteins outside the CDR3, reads DSGVTQTPKHLITATGQRVTLRCSPRSGDLSVYWYQQSLDQGLQFLIQYYNGEERAKGNILERFSAQQFPDLHSELNLSSLELGDSALYFCASSVEGRGGHEETQYFGPGTRLLVL.